The 15 T cell receptor beta chains below were found in one sample sequenced in a study of blood T cells in healthy people across ages. For the second PCR, which ran for about 6 to 11 cycles, a sample-barcoded 5' primer and a J-beta primer mix were used. TCRdb recomputed calls from the 5' RACE reads with MiXCR, one row per CDR3 protein. This table holds around 1.1 million distinct CDR3 sequences, around two fifths found once. Sequenced material: blood. The source of these receptors is a man in his late teens or twenties in good health.

This clonotype came up many times. The chain carries TRBV6-5 and TRBJ2-3; D is possibly TRBD1 (5 bases). The CDR3 loop spans 12 amino acids. Germline CDR1 and CDR2: MNHEY and SVGAGI. V shed 9 bases and J shed 0 bases, with 7 bases lying between them. CDR3 coding DNA: TGTGCCAGTCGGACAAGCACAGATACGCAGTATTTT. Protein product: CASRTSTDTQYF.

This chain connects TRBV29-1 to TRBJ1-1, with TRBD1 identical over 8 bases. The trim removed 7 bases at V and 3 bases at J, leaving 10 bases unmatched. CDR1 SQVTM and CDR2 ANQGSEA come from the germline V gene. The CDR3 sequence is 14 residues long. The CDR3 region is CSATGGRGHTEAFF. Here the CDR3 DNA reads TGCAGCGCCACAGGGGGAAGGGGGCACACTGAAGCTTTCTTT.

The V call is TRBV5-6, the J call TRBJ2-2; D is ambiguous. Trimming removed 4 bases at V and 6 bases at J, with 10 bases between. This CDR3 is built from 13 residues. Looked up from germline, CDR1 is SGHDT and CDR2 is YYEEEE. The CDR3 sequence is CASSVWGSGELFF. The CDR3 region has the DNA TGTGCCAGCAGCGTTTGGGGATCCGGGGAGCTGTTTTTT.

This clonotype showed up many times. The J gene is TRBJ2-1, the V gene TRBV10-3; 10 bases line up with TRBD2. Germline CDR1 reads ENHRY; CDR2 reads SYGVKD. This CDR3 has 15 amino acids. After removal of 5 bases from V and 3 bases from J, the junction contained 4 bases not matched to a gene. This chain's CDR3 is CAISLAGDLYNEQFF. In DNA, the CDR3 is TGTGCCATCAGTCTAGCGGGGGATCTCTACAATGAGCAGTTCTTC.

This rearrangement joins TRBV30 to TRBJ2-5; D remains unclear. Per the germline V gene, CDR1 is GTSNPN and CDR2 is SVGIG (reference sequence). The CDR3 consists of 10 residues. The V and J ends lost 0 bases and 6 bases respectively, with 2 bases between them. The DNA of the CDR3 is TGTGCCTGGAGTGTAAAGACCCAGTACTTC. Translating it yields CAWSVKTQYF.

The V and J genes are TRBV7-2 and TRBJ2-3; 9 bases align to TRBD2. CDR3 length: 16 residues. CDR1 and CDR2 (germline): SGHTA, FQGNSA. The J segment lost 5 bases and the V segment lost 8 bases, leaving 14 bases of the junction unmatched. As DNA, the CDR3 is TGTGCCAGCTTAAGCGGGAGAAGCGGGGGGATAGATACGCAGTATTTT. Amino acids: CASLSGRSGGIDTQYF.

The J gene is TRBJ2-5, the V gene TRBV7-2; D is unresolved. Germline lookup yields CDR1 SGHTA and CDR2 FQGNSA. V shed 8 bases and J shed 5 bases, with 18 bases lying between them. The length of the CDR3 is 14 residues. This CDR3 reads CASSWQDVRETQYF. The CDR3 region has the DNA TGTGCCAGCTCCTGGCAGGACGTCCGGGAGACCCAGTACTTC.

The V gene is TRBV20-1, the J gene TRBJ1-4; no reliable D call. CDR1 is DFQATT, CDR2 SNEGSKA, per germline (reference sequence). Trimming took 0 bases from V and 8 from J, leaving 16 bases between them. This CDR3 region has 15 residues. CDR3: CSAREGTSTPEKLFF. CDR3 sequence (DNA): TGCAGTGCTAGAGAGGGAACCTCGACCCCGGAAAAACTGTTTTTT.

The chain joins TRBV27 to TRBJ2-5; D possibly corresponds to TRBD2 (5 bases). CDR3 size: 16 residues. Germline V lookup: CDR1 MNHEY, CDR2 SMNVEV (reference sequence). V was pared by 5 bases and J by 1 base, with 17 bases between. CDR3: CASSPYTSPPQETQYF. Written as DNA, the CDR3 is TGTGCCAGCAGTCCTTACACTAGTCCCCCCCAAGAGACCCAGTACTTC.

This sequence joins TRBV14 and TRBJ1-6, with 9 bases that match TRBD1. The CDR3 consists of 18 residues. Trimming cost V 4 bases and J 7 bases; bases outside gene matches: 14. CDR1 is SGHDN and CDR2 is FVKESK in the germline V gene. CDR3 in amino acids: CASSPLSLGTGINSPLHF. The DNA of the CDR3 is TGTGCCAGCAGCCCATTATCCTTGGGGACAGGGATAAATTCACCCCTCCACTTT.

This clonotype was recorded a few times. V usage is TRBV6-6 and J usage is TRBJ1-4; D is undetermined. Trimming removed 4 bases from V and 3 bases from J, with 6 bases in between. Germline V gene data show CDR1 as MNHNY and CDR2 as SVGAGI (reference sequence). The CDR3 covers 13 residues. In DNA, the CDR3 is TGTGCCAGCAGTTTCGGGGCTAATGAAAAACTGTTTTTT. Translating it yields CASSFGANEKLFF.

This clonotype was counted only a few times. The chain has TRBV10-1 and TRBJ2-1; tentatively, D is TRBD2 (5 bases). CDR1 is WNHNN and CDR2 is SYGVQD in the germline V gene (reference sequence). The V end lost 2 bases, the J end lost 7 bases, and 9 bases lay between the germline ends. The CDR3 has 13 amino acids. CDR3 loop: CASSERELNEQFF. Here the CDR3 DNA reads TGCGCCAGCAGTGAGAGGGAGCTGAATGAGCAGTTCTTC.

V gene TRBV7-2 combines with J gene TRBJ1-2; 10 bases align to TRBD1. V lost 4 bases to trimming and J lost 1 base; unmatched junction nucleotides: 3. Germline V gives CDR1 SGHTA, CDR2 FQGNSA. The CDR3 is made up of 15 amino acids. The CDR3 sequence: CASSSRDRGNYGYTF. The CDR3 DNA follows: TGTGCCAGCAGCTCACGGGACAGGGGTAACTATGGCTACACCTTC.

V is TRBV9 and J is TRBJ2-1, with a tentative D call TRBD2 (6 bases). Germline CDR1 and CDR2: SGDLS and YYNGEE. This CDR3 spans 13 amino acids. Trimming removed 4 bases at V and 9 bases at J, with 14 bases between. As DNA, the CDR3 is TGTGCCAGCAGCACGACGGGGGTCGGTGAGCAGTTCTTC. Translating it yields CASSTTGVGEQFF.

This rearrangement joins TRBV11-1 to TRBJ2-4; no definite D call. CDR3 size: 18 residues. Per the germline V gene, CDR1 is SGHAT and CDR2 is FQDESV (reference sequence). Trimming left V 6 bases short and J 0 bases short, with 21 bases between. DNA of the CDR3: TGTGCCAGCAGTGAAGGACGTTGGATCGATTTAGCCAAAAACATTCAGTACTTC. This codes for CASSEGRWIDLAKNIQYF.